The T cell receptor beta chain described here comes from a study of shared clonotypes between healthy human individuals (dated by TCRdb to the early 2020s). Regarding the research as a whole: The cohort comprised a couple of women and a few men aged 18 to 49 years. Leukapheresis yielded between about 0.94 and 9.5 billion PBMCs per donor. To estimate repertoire size and how much clonotype sharing occurs between individuals, the study deeply sequenced the blood TCR repertoires of five or six healthy adults. For each donor, CD4 naive and CD4 memory were each given three plates, CD8 naive was given two plates, and CD8 memory was given one plate. Libraries were prepared and TCR repertoires were sequenced by different laboratories using diverse techniques, in order to increase sequencing depth and limit assay-specific biases. The investigation overall reported the following: Because the study included a small number of donors, the genetic and exposure-history diversity represented was limited. Estimated clonotype richness was generally larger for naive than for memory subsets. Rarefaction of sorted-subset datasets indicated incomplete sequencing despite the large sequencing depth. Sampling was restricted to blood, and TCR repertoires in tissues likely differ from the TCR repertoires found in blood. About 4.5% of naive CD4, roughly 3.5% of naive CD8, roughly 2.5% of memory CD4, and about 0.4% of memory CD8 clonotypes were shared across several donors. Compared with non-shared clonotypes, clonotypes shared by all four sorted-subset donors had higher generation probabilities. Based on pairwise subsampling, the degree of clonotype sharing among donors was expected to be affected by sequencing depth.

To note about this clone: The clone's antigen remains unknown. No base quality values were provided; no much bigger clone lies one nucleotide off.

The cysteine opens and the phenylalanine closes a CDR3 of 11 amino acids. Only the CDR3 region is kept as DNA, spanning 33 bases read in frame from base 1. The V end loses 6 bases and the J end loses 5 bases, and a stretch of 7 bases separates them. CDR1 and CDR2, per the germline V gene (reference sequence), are SEHNR and FQNEAQ. CD8 naive samples were obtained by positive selection for CCR7 among CD45RO-negative cells, yielding a CD45RA+CCR7+ population from which TemRA cells were excluded. Healthy HIV-negative adults with no recently reported acute infections or vaccinations were included as donors. All donors were Caucasian adults living in Nashville, Tennessee, USA. Blood was collected by leukapheresis, and PBMCs were isolated by Ficoll-Histopaque density gradient centrifugation and then cryopreserved in liquid nitrogen vapor phase. Analytical flow cytometry was used to check the purity and quantity of each magnetically sorted T cell population. From each sorted fraction, genomic DNA was isolated and quantified by UV absorbance on a Nanodrop 2000c.

TCR CDR3 regions were amplified from genomic DNA by multiplex PCR using the deep immunoSEQ assay. Genomic DNA extracted from each cell subset was distributed evenly over all wells of several immunoSEQ 96-well plates, and each plate served as one replicate. Each replicate PCR for sorted subsets received about 200 ng genomic DNA, equal to about 30,000 T cell genomes. The purified libraries were quantified using a Qubit 3.0 fluorometer, sized with a Bioanalyzer 2100, and then quantified again using the KAPA Library Quantification kit. Every immunoSEQ 96-well plate was sequenced on a separate single-read 150-cycle Illumina NextSeq 550 flow cell. Regarding the original processing steps: Because the immunoSEQ output held only junctional sequences and lacked quality scores, the filtering could not match the filtering applied to full-length reads. To assign V/J genes and CDR3, sequences were annotated using PyIR, a Python wrapper for IgBLAST v1.9, with IMGT germline references. Reads were removed for weak V/J assignments (E-value above 1e-6), missing CDR3, stop codons, out-of-frame junctions, or ambiguous translated residues. V3J clonotypes were defined by identical inferred V gene, J gene, and CDR3 amino acid sequence. Percentage overlap between repertoires was computed as shared unique clonotypes divided by the size of the smaller repertoire. Richness of each repertoire was evaluated using RTK rarefaction, the Chao1 estimator, and Recon v2.1 estimates of unobserved clonotypes. For all TCRbeta clonotypes obtained by the gDNA method from several donors, generation probabilities were computed with OLGA. Held by TCRdb, this immuneACCESS table contains in-frame sequences only and omits some clones. Under half of the omission traces to an unresolved V gene where checked; the cause of the rest is unknown. V and J calls and clone size are those listed in that table; D and trimming were worked out from the DNA. The sample table lists 2 million to 2.5 million clones, 85% to 95% of them with a count of one. The top ten clones comprise 1.5% to 2% of the sample.

Sequences were obtained from naive CD8+ T cells from PBMCs. The sample's cell subset or site label is to be understood as: CD45RA+CCR7+. Here the chain combines TRBV7-9 and TRBJ1-1; there is no confident call for the D gene. This receptor was obtained from a man aged 18 to 30 in good health. Some clones in this sample may be carry-over from other donors' samples. The CDR3 is CASRMPTEAFF. Read as DNA, the sequence is TGTGCCAGCAGGATGCCTACTGAAGCTTTCTTT. Beyond the CDR3, the reference TRBV7-9 and TRBJ1-1 genes provide the residues; the full variable domain reads: DTGVSQNPRHKITKRGQNVTFRCDPISEHNRLYWYRQTLGQGPEFLTYFQNEAQLEKSRLLSDRFSAERPKGSFSTLEIQRTEQGDSAMYLCASRMPTEAFFGQGTRLTVV.